This entry concerns a single T cell receptor beta chain. The antigen is unknown. The donors were part of the validation cohort, which consisted of under 150 subjects and was separate from the first cohort of roughly 620 subjects. TCRdb keeps only in-frame clones here, not all; method: immunoSEQ multiplex PCR. Here the sample spans under 95,000 clones, just over 90% being singletons. The sample is drawn from a study of cytomegalovirus exposure and HLA in healthy donors. In the study overall: It was reported in a later analysis that the 120 validation repertoires used the same platform as the approximately 690 first-cohort repertoires. Findings of the study overall: It was confirmed in vitro that a few of the CMV-associated chains were specific for CMV antigens. There were 160 or so TCR beta chains listed as cytomegalovirus-associated.

The V end was cut by 5 bases, the J end by 5 bases, with 10 bases between. The CDR3 extends over 13 amino acids. Germline V gene data show CDR1 as PRHDT and CDR2 as FYEKMQ (reference sequence). This receptor was taken from a man younger than 40 in good health and CMV-seronegative. The chain couples TRBV13 to TRBJ2-1; D ambiguous. The sample was PBMCs. CDR3 amino acids: CASSIGLHNEQFF. CDR3 in DNA: TGTGCCAGCAGCATTGGGCTGCACAATGAGCAGTTCTTC.